The rows below give T cell receptor beta chains drawn from one sample of a study of blood T cell repertoires in COVID-19. Sequencing was performed with immunoSEQ multiplex PCR; in TCRdb, only in-frame clones are kept and a portion is missing. The sample lists under 250,000 clones; 80% to 90% were seen once. Sequencing was performed on peripheral blood. The receptors stem from a man aged 50 to 59 who had recovered from COVID-19. CDR3s include the opening cysteine and the closing phenylalanine or tryptophan. Each record gives: clone size, J gene, D gene, V gene, CDR3 DNA, CDR3 protein. D genes are given only for firm matches. The size entry is marked missing in some rows and otherwise reads once, few, many or a size class.

abundance: .; j_gene: TRBJ1-3; d_gene: .; v_gene: TRBV6-5; CDR3nt: TGTGCCAGCAGCTTGATGGGGGGTGGTGGAAACACCATATATTTT; CDR3aa: CASSLMGGGGNTIYF
abundance: .; j_gene: TRBJ2-1; d_gene: .; v_gene: TRBV28; CDR3nt: TGTGCCAGCAGTTCACCCGGGACTCATATCAATGAGCAGTTCTTC; CDR3aa: CASSSPGTHINEQFF
abundance: .; j_gene: TRBJ2-6; d_gene: TRBD1; v_gene: TRBV5-4; CDR3nt: TGTGCCAGCAGCTTTCCGGGACAGGTACTCTCTGGGGCCAACGTCCTGACTTTC; CDR3aa: CASSFPGQVLSGANVLTF
abundance: .; j_gene: TRBJ2-1; d_gene: .; v_gene: TRBV4-1; CDR3nt: TGCGCCAGCAGCCAAGATTCGACTACTCGCTTAGGGCAGTTCTTC; CDR3aa: CASSQDSTTRLGQFF
abundance: .; j_gene: TRBJ1-2; d_gene: .; v_gene: TRBV28; CDR3nt: TGTGCCAGCAGCTCATTAGGGGGCTATGGCTACACCTTC; CDR3aa: CASSSLGGYGYTF
abundance: .; j_gene: TRBJ2-4; d_gene: TRBD1; v_gene: TRBV30; CDR3nt: TGTGCCTGGAGCCCGGACAGGAGAAGAAACATTCAGTACTTC; CDR3aa: CAWSPDRRRNIQYF
abundance: .; j_gene: TRBJ2-5; d_gene: TRBD2; v_gene: TRBV27; CDR3nt: TGTGCCAGCAGTCGAAACGGACTAGCAGAGCCGAGACCACAAGAGACCCAGTACTTC; CDR3aa: CASSRNGLAEPRPQETQYF
abundance: .; j_gene: TRBJ1-3; d_gene: TRBD1; v_gene: TRBV4-2; CDR3nt: TGTGCCAGCAGCCAAGATCTAGGGGGCACTGGAAACACCATATATTTT; CDR3aa: CASSQDLGGTGNTIYF
abundance: .; j_gene: TRBJ1-5; d_gene: .; v_gene: TRBV28; CDR3nt: TGTGCCAGCAGCCCCGGGAGCAATCAGCCCCAGCATTTT; CDR3aa: CASSPGSNQPQHF
abundance: once; j_gene: TRBJ1-5; d_gene: TRBD1; v_gene: TRBV10-2; CDR3nt: TGCGCCAGCCGGGACAGGGGTAGTCAGCCCCAGCATTTT; CDR3aa: CASRDRGSQPQHF
abundance: .; j_gene: TRBJ1-2; d_gene: TRBD1; v_gene: TRBV11-3; CDR3nt: TGTGCCAGCAGCTTAGATCGGTGGGACAGGGGTTCAGGGAACTATGGCTACACCTTC; CDR3aa: CASSLDRWDRGSGNYGYTF
abundance: .; j_gene: TRBJ2-5; d_gene: TRBD2; v_gene: TRBV9; CDR3nt: TGTGCCAGCAGCGTGGCCGGGACTAGAAAAGAAGAGACCCAGTACTTC; CDR3aa: CASSVAGTRKEETQYF
abundance: once; j_gene: TRBJ2-7; d_gene: .; v_gene: TRBV3-1/TRBV3-2; CDR3nt: TGTGCCAGCAGCCAAGATACCTACGAGCAGTACTTC; CDR3aa: CASSQDTYEQYF
abundance: .; j_gene: TRBJ2-2; d_gene: .; v_gene: TRBV19; CDR3nt: TGTGCCAGTAGTGGGACAAGAAACACCGGGGAGCTGTTTTTT; CDR3aa: CASSGTRNTGELFF
abundance: .; j_gene: TRBJ2-1; d_gene: TRBD2; v_gene: TRBV7-9; CDR3nt: TGTGCCAGCAGCCAGGGGACTAGCGGGAGAGCGGATGAGCAGTTCTTC; CDR3aa: CASSQGTSGRADEQFF
abundance: .; j_gene: TRBJ2-7; d_gene: .; v_gene: TRBV12-3/TRBV12-4; CDR3nt: TGTGCCAGCAGCGATAATGTACCGAGTGAGCAGTACTTC; CDR3aa: CASSDNVPSEQYF
abundance: .; j_gene: TRBJ2-5; d_gene: .; v_gene: TRBV29-1; CDR3nt: TGCAGCGTTCTTGAGGATGAAGAGACCCAGTACTTC; CDR3aa: CSVLEDEETQYF
abundance: .; j_gene: TRBJ2-2; d_gene: TRBD2; v_gene: TRBV6-6; CDR3nt: TGTGCCAGCAGTTCGACTAGCGGGAGATTCACCGGGGAGCTGTTTTTT; CDR3aa: CASSSTSGRFTGELFF
abundance: .; j_gene: TRBJ1-1; d_gene: .; v_gene: TRBV10-2; CDR3nt: TGCGCCAGCAGGGCCTGGAGCACTGAAGCTTTCTTT; CDR3aa: CASRAWSTEAFF
abundance: .; j_gene: TRBJ2-7; d_gene: .; v_gene: TRBV5-1; CDR3nt: TGCGCCAGCAGCTTGAGAGCGGCAGGGGAAGGGTACGAGCAGTACTTC; CDR3aa: CASSLRAAGEGYEQYF
abundance: .; j_gene: TRBJ1-1; d_gene: TRBD1; v_gene: TRBV2; CDR3nt: TGTGCCAGCAGTATCACCCCGGGACAGGGGCCCTGGAACACTGAAGCTTTCTTT; CDR3aa: CASSITPGQGPWNTEAFF
abundance: .; j_gene: TRBJ2-1; d_gene: .; v_gene: TRBV5-4; CDR3nt: TGTGCCAGCAGCTCCAGGACTAAAGGTTCCTACAATGAGCAGTTCTTC; CDR3aa: CASSSRTKGSYNEQFF
abundance: .; j_gene: TRBJ2-1; d_gene: TRBD2; v_gene: TRBV27; CDR3nt: TGTGCCAGCAGTTTGGCGGGACTAGCGGCCAATGAGCAGTTCTTC; CDR3aa: CASSLAGLAANEQFF
abundance: .; j_gene: TRBJ2-5; d_gene: .; v_gene: TRBV5-4; CDR3nt: TGTGCCAGCAGCTCAAGTACAGGCCGGGAGACCCAGTACTTC; CDR3aa: CASSSSTGRETQYF
abundance: .; j_gene: TRBJ2-7; d_gene: TRBD2; v_gene: TRBV2; CDR3nt: TGTGCCAGCAGACTTGGAGAGACTAGCGGATACGAGCAGTACTTC; CDR3aa: CASRLGETSGYEQYF
abundance: .; j_gene: TRBJ2-7; d_gene: .; v_gene: TRBV9; CDR3nt: TGTGCCAGCAGCGTGGGACTCTTCTCCTACGAGCAGTACTTC; CDR3aa: CASSVGLFSYEQYF
abundance: .; j_gene: TRBJ2-5; d_gene: TRBD2; v_gene: TRBV7-6; CDR3nt: TGTGCCAGCAGCCCATCTTGGGGGGGACAAGAGACCCAGTACTTC; CDR3aa: CASSPSWGGQETQYF
abundance: .; j_gene: TRBJ2-7; d_gene: .; v_gene: TRBV19; CDR3nt: TGTGCCAGTAAGGAAGGACACCGGACCTACGAGCAGTACTTC; CDR3aa: CASKEGHRTYEQYF
abundance: .; j_gene: TRBJ1-2; d_gene: TRBD1; v_gene: TRBV9; CDR3nt: TGTGCCAGCAGCCTAAGGGCAGGGGGCGATGGCTACACCTTC; CDR3aa: CASSLRAGGDGYTF
abundance: few; j_gene: TRBJ1-6; d_gene: .; v_gene: TRBV5-8; CDR3nt: TGTGCCAGCAGCCTGAATTCACCCCTCCACTTT; CDR3aa: CASSLNSPLHF
abundance: .; j_gene: TRBJ2-1; d_gene: TRBD2; v_gene: TRBV4-1; CDR3nt: TGCGCCAGCAGCCAAGATCTTTTTAGCGGGAGTCAGTTCTTC; CDR3aa: CASSQDLFSGSQFF
abundance: once; j_gene: TRBJ2-7; d_gene: TRBD2; v_gene: TRBV7-9; CDR3nt: TGTGCCAGCAGCCCCGGGGGACTAGCGGGGTTCTGGGAGCAGTACTTC; CDR3aa: CASSPGGLAGFWEQYF
abundance: .; j_gene: TRBJ1-2; d_gene: TRBD1; v_gene: TRBV5-1; CDR3nt: TGCGCCAGCAGCTTTGGTGTCCCGGGACAGGGGAACTATGGCTACACCTTC; CDR3aa: CASSFGVPGQGNYGYTF
abundance: .; j_gene: TRBJ1-4; d_gene: .; v_gene: TRBV19; CDR3nt: TGTGCCAGTAATGAGTATGCTAATGAAAAACTGTTTTTT; CDR3aa: CASNEYANEKLFF
abundance: .; j_gene: TRBJ2-1; d_gene: TRBD2; v_gene: TRBV10-2; CDR3nt: TGCGCCAGCAGGGTCCTAGCGGGAGGGCCGGAGTTCTTC; CDR3aa: CASRVLAGGPEFF
abundance: .; j_gene: TRBJ2-7; d_gene: .; v_gene: TRBV30; CDR3nt: TGTGCCTGGAGTGTACTTGGACTGCAGTACTTC; CDR3aa: CAWSVLGLQYF
abundance: .; j_gene: TRBJ1-3; d_gene: .; v_gene: TRBV10-2; CDR3nt: TGCGCCAGCAGTGAGTCGCCGGCAGGCTACTCTGGAAACACCATATATTTT; CDR3aa: CASSESPAGYSGNTIYF
abundance: .; j_gene: TRBJ1-4; d_gene: TRBD1; v_gene: TRBV27; CDR3nt: TGTGCCAGCAGTGCCGGACAGGGGGTGTTTACTGAAAAACTGTTTTTT; CDR3aa: CASSAGQGVFTEKLFF
abundance: .; j_gene: TRBJ2-7; d_gene: TRBD2; v_gene: TRBV11-2; CDR3nt: TGTGCCAGCAGCTTAGGGGCTAGCGGCCGCTACGAGCAGTACTTC; CDR3aa: CASSLGASGRYEQYF
abundance: .; j_gene: TRBJ2-1; d_gene: .; v_gene: TRBV28; CDR3nt: TGTGCCAGCAGTTTTCTCACGGGAGCTTTCTACAATGAGCAGTTCTTC; CDR3aa: CASSFLTGAFYNEQFF
abundance: .; j_gene: TRBJ2-7; d_gene: .; v_gene: TRBV10-2; CDR3nt: TGCGCCAGCAGGGATGGGCTACCATCCAGCTCCTACGAGCAGTACTTC; CDR3aa: CASRDGLPSSSYEQYF
abundance: .; j_gene: TRBJ1-3; d_gene: .; v_gene: TRBV30; CDR3nt: TGTGCCTGGAGTCAGGAACTCTCTGGAAACACCATATATTTT; CDR3aa: CAWSQELSGNTIYF
abundance: .; j_gene: TRBJ2-7; d_gene: TRBD2; v_gene: TRBV3-1/TRBV3-2; CDR3nt: TGTGCCAGCAGCCACGGGACTAGCGGTATTGATGAGCAGTACTTC; CDR3aa: CASSHGTSGIDEQYF